The T cell receptor (beta chain) described here comes from a study of T cells after yellow fever vaccination. The study, taken as a whole, reports: Researchers noted that a small share of clonotypes showed up in both CD4 and CD8 compartments. Within FACS-sorted repertoires, abundant clonotypes contaminating from the bulk population could be present. A faster peak, day 5 versus 15, was reached by the weaker secondary response.

This clonotype was picked up a small number of times. What it binds is unknown. With 2 bases removed from V and 5 bases from J, the gap between germline ends came to 16 bases. From germline, CDR1 is SNHLY and CDR2 FYNNEI. The CDR3 covers 16 residues. 5'RACE template switching added a universal primer site and UMIs to TCR cDNA. MiXCR, applied by TCRdb to the 5' RACE reads, yields one record per CDR3 protein. Of some 390,000 distinct CDR3 sequences listed, roughly 6.1% are singletons. The TCR was taken from a man under 40 who received the YFV17D yellow fever vaccine. This chain connects TRBV2 to TRBJ2-1, with D possibly being TRBD2 (6 bases). The source was PBMCs, collected 5 days after the yellow fever booster vaccination. The CDR3 nucleotides are TGTGCCAGCAGTGAAATGTTAAGGTCGGGGGACAATGAGCAGTTCTTC. As protein: CASSEMLRSGDNEQFF.